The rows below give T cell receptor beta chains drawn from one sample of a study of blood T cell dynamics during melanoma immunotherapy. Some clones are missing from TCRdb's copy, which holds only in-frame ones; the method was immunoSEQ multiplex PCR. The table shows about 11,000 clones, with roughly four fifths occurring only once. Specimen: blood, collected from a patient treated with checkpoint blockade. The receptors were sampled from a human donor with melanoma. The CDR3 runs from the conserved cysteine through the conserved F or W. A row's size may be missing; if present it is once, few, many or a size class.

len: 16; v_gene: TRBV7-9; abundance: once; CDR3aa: CASSLEPPTTNEKLFF
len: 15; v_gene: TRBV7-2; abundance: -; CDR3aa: CASSLGAGGLYGYTF
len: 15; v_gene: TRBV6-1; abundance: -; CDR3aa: CASSEDRHSSYEQYF
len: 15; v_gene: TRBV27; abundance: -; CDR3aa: CASSLIGGRNQPQHF
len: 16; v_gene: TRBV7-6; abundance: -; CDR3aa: CASSLDRGLKGNTIYF
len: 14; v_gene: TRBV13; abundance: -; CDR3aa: CASRWRGGGNIQYF
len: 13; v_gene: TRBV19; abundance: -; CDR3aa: CASSRGEGYGYTF
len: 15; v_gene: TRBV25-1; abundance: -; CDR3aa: CASSPQGGADSPLHF
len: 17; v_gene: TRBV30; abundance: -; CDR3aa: CAWSRAPGLGSGQPQHF
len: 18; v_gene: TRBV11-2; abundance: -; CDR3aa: CASSSPTRQGSSTDTQYF